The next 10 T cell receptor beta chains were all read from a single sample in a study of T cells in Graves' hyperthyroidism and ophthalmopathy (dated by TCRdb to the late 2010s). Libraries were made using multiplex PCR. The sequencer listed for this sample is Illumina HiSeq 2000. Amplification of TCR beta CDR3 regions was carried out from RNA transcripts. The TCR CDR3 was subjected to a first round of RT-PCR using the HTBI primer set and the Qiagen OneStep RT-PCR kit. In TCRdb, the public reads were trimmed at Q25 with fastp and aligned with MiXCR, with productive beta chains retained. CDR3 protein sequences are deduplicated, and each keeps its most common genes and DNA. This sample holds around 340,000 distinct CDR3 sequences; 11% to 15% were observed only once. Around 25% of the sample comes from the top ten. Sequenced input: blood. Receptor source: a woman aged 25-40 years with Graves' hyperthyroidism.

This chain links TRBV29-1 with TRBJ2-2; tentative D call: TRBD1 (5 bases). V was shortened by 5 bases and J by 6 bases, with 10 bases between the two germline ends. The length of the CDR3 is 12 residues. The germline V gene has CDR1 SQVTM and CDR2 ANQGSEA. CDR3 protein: CSVQGHAGELFF. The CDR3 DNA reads TGCAGCGTTCAGGGTCATGCCGGGGAGCTGTTTTTT.

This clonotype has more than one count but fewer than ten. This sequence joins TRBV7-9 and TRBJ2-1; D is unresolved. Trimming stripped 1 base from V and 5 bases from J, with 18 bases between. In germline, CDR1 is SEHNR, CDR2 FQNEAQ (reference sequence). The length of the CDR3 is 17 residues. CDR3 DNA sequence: TGTGCCAGCAGCTTAGGGTTATTTGGGATGGGGAACAATGAGCAGTTCTTC. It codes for CASSLGLFGMGNNEQFF.

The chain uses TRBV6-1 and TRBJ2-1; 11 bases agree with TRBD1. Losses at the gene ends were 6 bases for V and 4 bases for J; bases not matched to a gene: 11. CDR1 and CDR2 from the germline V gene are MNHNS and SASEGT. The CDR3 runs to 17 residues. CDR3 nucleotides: TGTGCCAGCAGGGGGGGGACAGGGGGATTTTATTACAATGAGCAGTTCTTC. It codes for CASRGGTGGFYYNEQFF.

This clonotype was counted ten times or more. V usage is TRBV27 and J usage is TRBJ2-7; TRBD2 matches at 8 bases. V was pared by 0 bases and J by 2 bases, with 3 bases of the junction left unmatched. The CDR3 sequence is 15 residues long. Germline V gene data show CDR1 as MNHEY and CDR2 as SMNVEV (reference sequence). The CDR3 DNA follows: TGTGCCAGCAGTTTATCCCCGGGGGGGGCCTACGAGCAGTACTTC. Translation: CASSLSPGGAYEQYF.

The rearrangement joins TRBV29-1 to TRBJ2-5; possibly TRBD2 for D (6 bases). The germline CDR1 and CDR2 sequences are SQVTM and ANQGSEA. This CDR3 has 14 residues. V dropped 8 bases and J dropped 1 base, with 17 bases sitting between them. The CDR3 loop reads CSSRLGGAQETQYF. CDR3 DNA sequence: TGCAGCTCCCGTCTTGGCGGGGCCCAAGAGACCCAGTACTTC.

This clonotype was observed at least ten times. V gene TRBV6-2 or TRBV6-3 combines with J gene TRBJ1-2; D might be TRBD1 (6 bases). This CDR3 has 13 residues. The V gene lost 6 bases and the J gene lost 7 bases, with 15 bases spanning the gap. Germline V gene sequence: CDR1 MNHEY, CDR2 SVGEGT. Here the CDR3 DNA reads TGTGCCAGCAGAACCGACAGGCTGGGTGGCTACACCTTC. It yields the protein CASRTDRLGGYTF.

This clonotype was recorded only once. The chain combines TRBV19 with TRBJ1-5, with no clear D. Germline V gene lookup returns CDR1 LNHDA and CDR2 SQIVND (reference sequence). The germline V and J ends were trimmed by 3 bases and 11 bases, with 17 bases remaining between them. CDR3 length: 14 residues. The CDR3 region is CASSILGRRVAQHF. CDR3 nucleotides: TGTGCCAGTAGTATTCTGGGCAGGCGGGTGGCCCAGCATTTT.

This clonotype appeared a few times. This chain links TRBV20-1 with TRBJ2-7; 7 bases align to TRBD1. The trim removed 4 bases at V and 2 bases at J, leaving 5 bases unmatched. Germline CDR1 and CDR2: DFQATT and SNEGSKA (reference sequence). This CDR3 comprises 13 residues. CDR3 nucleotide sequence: TGCAGTGCTAACCGGGACAGTCCCTACGAGCAGTACTTC. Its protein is CSANRDSPYEQYF.

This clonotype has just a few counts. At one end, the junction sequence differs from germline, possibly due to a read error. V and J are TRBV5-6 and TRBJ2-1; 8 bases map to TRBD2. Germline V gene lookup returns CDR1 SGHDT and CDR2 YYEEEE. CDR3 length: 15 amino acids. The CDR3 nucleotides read TGTGCCACAGGCTGGGCGGGAGGCGGATACAAGGAGCAGTTCTTC. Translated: CATGWAGGGYKEQFF.

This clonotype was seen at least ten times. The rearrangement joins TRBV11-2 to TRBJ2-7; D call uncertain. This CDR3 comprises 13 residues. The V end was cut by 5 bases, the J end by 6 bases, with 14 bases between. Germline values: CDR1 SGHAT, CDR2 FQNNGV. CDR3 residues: CASSTSQNLEQYF. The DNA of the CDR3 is TGTGCCAGCAGCACCAGTCAGAACCTCGAGCAGTACTTC.